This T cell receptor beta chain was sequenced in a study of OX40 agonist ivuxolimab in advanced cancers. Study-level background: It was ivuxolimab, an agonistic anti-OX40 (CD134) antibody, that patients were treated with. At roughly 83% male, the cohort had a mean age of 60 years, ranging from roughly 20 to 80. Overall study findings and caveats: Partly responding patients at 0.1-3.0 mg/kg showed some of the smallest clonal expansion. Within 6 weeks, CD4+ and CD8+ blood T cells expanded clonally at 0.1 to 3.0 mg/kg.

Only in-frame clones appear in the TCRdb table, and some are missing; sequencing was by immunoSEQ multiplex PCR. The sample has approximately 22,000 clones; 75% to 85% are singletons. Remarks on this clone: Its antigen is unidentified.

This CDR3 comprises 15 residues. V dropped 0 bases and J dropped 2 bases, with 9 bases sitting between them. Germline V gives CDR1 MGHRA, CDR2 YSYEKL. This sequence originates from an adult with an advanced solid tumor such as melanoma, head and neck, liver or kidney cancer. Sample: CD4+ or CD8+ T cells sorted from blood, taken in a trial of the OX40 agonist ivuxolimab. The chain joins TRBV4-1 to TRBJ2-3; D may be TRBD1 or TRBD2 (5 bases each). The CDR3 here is CASSQDVGVTDTQYF. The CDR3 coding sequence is TGCGCCAGCAGCCAAGATGTGGGGGTCACAGATACGCAGTATTTT.